This T cell receptor (beta chain) originates from a study of spatial heterogeneity in lung cancer. The CDR3 covers 15 residues. Per the germline V gene, CDR1 is SGHRS and CDR2 is YFSETQ. Trimming removed 1 base from V and 0 bases from J, with 9 bases in between. This clonotype was recorded a few times. As for time point: sample taken at primary tumor resection. The study sequenced unsorted whole RNA from tumor, nontumor lung or frozen PBMC. TCRdb re-derived calls from the 5' RACE reads in MiXCR, one entry per CDR3 protein. The data hold 20,000 to 25,000 distinct CDR3 sequences, with just over 4.5% observed a single time.

The material was PBMCs, obtained at surgery. The source is a male donor with early-stage non-small cell lung cancer. The rearrangement uses TRBV5-1 and TRBJ2-3; D is perhaps TRBD2 (6 bases). The CDR3 DNA reads TGCGCCAGCAGCTTGTCAGGGACTAGCACAGATACGCAGTATTTT. It yields the protein CASSLSGTSTDTQYF.